Sequencing of this T cell receptor (beta chain) was carried out in a study of a mutant IDH1 vaccine in newly diagnosed glioma. The repertoire was sequenced with immunoSEQ multiplex PCR; TCRdb's copy has only in-frame clones and lacks some. Of tens of thousands of clones listed, around 70% are singletons. Trimming stripped 6 bases from V and 5 bases from J, with 16 bases between. The CDR3 spans 15 residues. CDR1 and CDR2 from the germline V gene are MNHNS and SASEGT. Time point denoted: week 11, during vaccination. Topical imiquimod was applied with each vaccine dose, which held 300 ug of mutant IDH1 20-mer peptide. About this clone: Its antigen remains unknown.

Sequences were derived from peripheral blood mononuclear cells (PBMCs), sampled from a glioma patient whose treatment included an IDH1 peptide vaccine. The V and J genes are TRBV6-1 and TRBJ2-2, with D perhaps matching TRBD1 or TRBD2 (5 bases each). The clonotype was recovered from a man between 18 and 29 years old with glioma. Some clones in this sample may be carry-over from other donors' samples. This CDR3 is CASRRGLSLTGELFF. The CDR3 DNA reads as TGTGCCAGCAGGAGGGGCCTAAGCCTTACCGGGGAGCTGTTTTTT.